This entry lists 27 T cell receptor beta chains sequenced from one sample in a study of blood T cell repertoires in COVID-19. Method: immunoSEQ multiplex PCR; TCRdb's copy keeps in-frame clones and lacks some. The sample records about 170,000 clones, around four fifths being singletons. Specimen: peripheral blood. All receptors derive from a woman aged 80 or older with COVID-19, enrolled during active disease.

This chain connects TRBV6-5 to TRBJ2-3, with 9 positions matching TRBD2. Germline-derived CDR1 and CDR2 are MNHEY and SVGAGI. The CDR3 totals 14 residues. Trimming cost V 6 bases and J 1 base; bases outside gene matches: 2. CDR3 sequence reads: CASRVAGGTDTQYF. CDR3 in DNA: TGTGCCAGCAGAGTAGCGGGGGGCACAGATACGCAGTATTTT.

V is TRBV3-1 (or the pseudogene TRBV3-2) and J is TRBJ2-7, with TRBD1 matching over 8 bases. Germline trimming cut 4 bases from V and 7 bases from J; bases unmatched to any gene: 9. The CDR3 length is 14 residues. Germline CDR1 is LGHDT and CDR2 is YNNKEL (reference sequence). CDR3 sequence: CASSPASGGAEQYF. Written as DNA, the CDR3 is TGTGCCAGCAGCCCAGCCTCAGGGGGCGCAGAGCAGTACTTC.

V and J are TRBV11-3 and TRBJ2-2; TRBD1 matches at 7 bases. There are 13 residues in the CDR3. With 5 bases clipped from V and 6 bases from J, the junction kept 3 bases outside the gene matches. The germline gives CDR1 SGHNT, CDR2 YENEEA. The CDR3 protein is CASSNRGAGELFF. The CDR3 DNA sequence: TGTGCCAGCAGCAACAGGGGCGCCGGGGAGCTGTTTTTT.

The J gene is TRBJ1-2, the V gene TRBV6-1; possibly TRBD1 for D (5 bases). The V end was cut by 3 bases, the J end by 8 bases, with 10 bases between. Germline V CDR1 and CDR2: MNHNS, SASEGT. The CDR3 covers 12 residues. The CDR3 DNA follows: TGTGCCAGCAGTGAGACAGTCGAAGGCTACACCTTC. Translation: CASSETVEGYTF.

The chain combines TRBV5-1 with TRBJ1-2; 9 nucleotides line up with TRBD1. Germline loops: CDR1 SGHRS, CDR2 YFSETQ. The CDR3 runs to 14 residues. V shed 4 bases, J shed 6 bases, and the junction held 7 bases outside the gene matches. In DNA, the CDR3 is TGCGCCAGCAGCCGATGGACAGGGGAGGATGGCTACACCTTC. Its protein product is CASSRWTGEDGYTF. Supplemented by reference TRBV5-1 and TRBJ1-2, the full variable domain reads KAGVTQTPRYLIKTRGQQVTLSCSPISGHRSVSWYQQTPGQGLQFLFEYFSETQRNKGNFPGRFSGRQFSNSRSEMNVSTLELGDSALYLCASSRWTGEDGYTFGSGTRLTVV.

The rearrangement links TRBV2 to TRBJ2-2; 10 bases are a match to TRBD2. V was clipped by 7 bases and J by 6 bases; unmatched bases: 17. The CDR3 runs to 18 residues. The germline CDR1 and CDR2 sequences are SNHLY and FYNNEI. The DNA for the CDR3 is TGTGCCAGCATAGGAGGACTAGCGGCGCAAGAACGGGCCGGGGAGCTGTTTTTT. As protein: CASIGGLAAQERAGELFF.

This clone was seen a single time. The rearrangement joins TRBV5-1 to TRBJ2-2; D not certain. The CDR3 loop spans 13 amino acids. Germline-derived CDR1 and CDR2 are SGHRS and YFSETQ. V was cut by 0 bases and J by 9 bases, with 9 bases left in between. For the CDR3, the DNA is TGCGCCAGCAGCTTGGCCGTGGAGCGGGAGCTGTTTTTT. Translating it yields CASSLAVERELFF.

The chain uses TRBV11-2 and TRBJ2-5, with D possibly matching TRBD2 (6 bases). The V gene's germline CDR1 is SGHAT and CDR2 FQNNGV. Between the trimmed V and J ends, which lost 1 base and 5 bases, there was a span of 14 bases. The length of the CDR3 is 15 residues. In DNA, the CDR3 is TGTGCCAGCAGCTTAGTAGGCACTAGCTGGGAGACCCAGTACTTC. This codes for CASSLVGTSWETQYF.

This rearrangement joins TRBV4-2 to TRBJ1-4; D remains ambiguous. The germline V and J ends were trimmed by 1 base and 8 bases, with 14 bases remaining between them. CDR1 is LGHNA and CDR2 is YNFKEQ in the germline V gene. CDR3 size: 15 residues. The CDR3 bases are TGTGCCAGCAGCCAAGGAGGAGGGTCCTACGAAAAACTGTTTTTT. This encodes CASSQGGGSYEKLFF.

For this clone: The identical CDR3 is also encoded by other nucleotide sequences in the sample. The genes are TRBV2 and TRBJ1-4, with 9 bases fitting TRBD1. CDR1 SNHLY and CDR2 FYNNEI come from the germline V gene. The ends lost 4 bases at V and 6 bases at J; junction bases unmatched: 3. This CDR3 has 14 residues. The CDR3 here is CASSGGQGYEKLFF. The CDR3 DNA sequence: TGTGCCAGCAGTGGCGGACAGGGGTATGAAAAACTGTTTTTT.

This clone has only one observation. The chain combines TRBV5-1 with TRBJ1-4, with D unclear. Trimming left V 1 base short and J 7 bases short, with 8 bases between. The CDR3 sequence is 13 residues long. Germline loops: CDR1 SGHRS, CDR2 YFSETQ. CDR3 residues: CASSLSPGEKLFF. In DNA, the CDR3 is TGCGCCAGCAGCTTGAGCCCTGGTGAAAAACTGTTTTTT. Full variable domain (remainder filled in from reference TRBV5-1 and TRBJ1-4): KAGVTQTPRYLIKTRGQQVTLSCSPISGHRSVSWYQQTPGQGLQFLFEYFSETQRNKGNFPGRFSGRQFSNSRSEMNVSTLELGDSALYLCASSLSPGEKLFFGSGTQLSVL.

The rearrangement uses TRBV10-3 and TRBJ2-1; tentatively, D is TRBD2 (5 bases). The V end lost 6 bases, the J end lost 0 bases, and 9 bases lay between the germline ends. The CDR3 runs 14 residues. CDR1 and CDR2 from the germline V gene are ENHRY and SYGVKD. Written as DNA, the CDR3 is TGTGCCATCAGCGGTGGAGGCTCCTACAATGAGCAGTTCTTC. It translates to CAISGGGSYNEQFF.

This clone has only one observation. CDR3 sequence (DNA): TGTGCCAGCAGAGGGGCGAACACCGGGGAGCTGTTTTTT. This encodes CASRGANTGELFF. This chain uses TRBV14 with TRBJ2-2, with D perhaps matching TRBD1 (5 bases). CDR1 and CDR2 (germline): SGHDN, FVKESK. This CDR3 spans 13 amino acids. Trimming shortened V by 6 bases and J by 0 bases, and 5 bases separated the two germline ends.

The rearrangement uses TRBV3-1 (or the pseudogene TRBV3-2) and TRBJ1-2; the D gene is possibly TRBD1 (5 bases). Trimming stripped 4 bases from V and 5 bases from J, with 11 bases between. Germline V gene sequence: CDR1 LGHDT, CDR2 YNNKEL (reference sequence). The CDR3 runs 13 residues. In nucleotides, the CDR3 is TGTGCCAGCAGCCTAGGGGAGGTATATGGCTACACCTTC. This sequence encodes CASSLGEVYGYTF.

The genes are TRBV19 and TRBJ2-6, with 11 bases aligning to TRBD2. J was trimmed by 2 bases and V by 5 bases; bases with no gene match: 5. This CDR3 is 17 amino acids long. CDR1 LNHDA and CDR2 SQIVND come from the germline V gene (reference sequence). The DNA of the CDR3 is TGTGCCAGTAGTGTTTTAGCGGGGGGGCCTGGGGCCAACGTCCTGACTTTC. It specifies CASSVLAGGPGANVLTF. The variable domain in full, with the rest retrieved from reference TRBV19 and TRBJ2-6, is DGGITQSPKYLFRKEGQNVTLSCEQNLNHDAMYWYRQDPGQGLRLIYYSQIVNDFQKGDIAEGYSVSREKKESFPLTVTSAQKNPTAFYLCASSVLAGGPGANVLTFGAGSRLTVL.

This chain connects TRBV20-1 to TRBJ1-2, with TRBD1 as a possible D gene (5 bases). Per germline, CDR1 DFQATT and CDR2 SNEGSKA (reference sequence). CDR3 length: 11 residues. V was clipped by 6 bases and J by 8 bases, with 13 bases between them. The CDR3 loop reads CSARGSRGYTF. The CDR3 DNA reads as TGCAGTGCGCGGGGGTCCCGAGGCTACACCTTC.

The chain couples TRBV4-2 to TRBJ2-4, with 11 bases fitting TRBD2. CDR3 length: 17 amino acids. The V and J ends lost 0 bases and 5 bases, in that order; junction bases with no gene match: 6. The germline CDR1 and CDR2 sequences are LGHNA and YNFKEQ. The CDR3 DNA reads TGTGCCAGCAGCCAAGAGTTAGCGGGAGGGCCTGAAAACATTCAGTACTTC. Translation: CASSQELAGGPENIQYF.

The gene calls are TRBV20-1 and TRBJ1-1; the D is unclear. Germline CDR1 is DFQATT and CDR2 is SNEGSKA (reference sequence). This CDR3 is 11 amino acids long. Trimming took off 4 bases at V and 4 bases at J, with 7 bases between the two ends. CDR3 region: CSAIAGTEAFF. The CDR3 DNA sequence: TGCAGTGCTATTGCGGGCACTGAAGCTTTCTTT.

The chain recombines TRBV6-5 with TRBJ1-1; TRBD1 is a possible D gene (6 bases). The CDR3 extends over 13 amino acids. Trimming pared 7 bases from V and 1 base from J, leaving 10 bases between. Germline V gene sequence: CDR1 MNHEY, CDR2 SVGAGI. The CDR3 nucleotides are TGTGCCAGCACAGGACAGCCGAACACTGAAGCTTTCTTT. Protein sequence: CASTGQPNTEAFF.

A single count supports this clone. The chain combines TRBV5-1 with TRBJ2-4; no definite D call. This CDR3 region has 14 residues. V was clipped by 8 bases and J by 1 base, with 13 bases between them. CDR1 is SGHRS and CDR2 is YFSETQ in the germline V gene. The CDR3 here is CASKTDTAKNIQYF. The CDR3 DNA sequence: TGCGCCAGTAAAACCGACACCGCCAAAAACATTCAGTACTTC.

This clone was found a few times. CDR3 region: CASSPQGGQGSPLHF. Written as DNA, the CDR3 is TGTGCCAGCAGCCCCCAAGGGGGCCAGGGTTCACCCCTCCACTTT. The chain is built from TRBV9 and TRBJ1-6; 7 bases match TRBD1. V gave up 4 bases and J gave up 9 bases; unmatched junction bases: 10. The CDR3 extends over 15 amino acids. CDR1 SGDLS and CDR2 YYNGEE come from the germline V gene.

This sequence joins TRBV5-1 and TRBJ2-1; 13 nucleotides line up with TRBD2. The CDR3 consists of 16 residues. Germline CDR1 SGHRS, CDR2 YFSETQ. Germline trimming cut 4 bases from V and 2 bases from J; bases unmatched to any gene: 3. The CDR3 DNA is TGCGCCAGCAGCCCGGGGACTAGCGGGACCTACAATGAGCAGTTCTTC. It codes for CASSPGTSGTYNEQFF. The variable domain in full, with the rest retrieved from reference TRBV5-1 and TRBJ2-1, is KAGVTQTPRYLIKTRGQQVTLSCSPISGHRSVSWYQQTPGQGLQFLFEYFSETQRNKGNFPGRFSGRQFSNSRSEMNVSTLELGDSALYLCASSPGTSGTYNEQFFGPGTRLTVL.

This chain joins TRBV4-2 and TRBJ1-1; TRBD1 is a possible D gene (6 bases). V was cut by 4 bases and J by 1 base, with 19 bases left in between. CDR1 is LGHNA and CDR2 is YNFKEQ in the germline V gene. CDR3 length equals 17 residues. The chain's CDR3 is CASSPINFSGENTEAFF. The CDR3 DNA reads as TGTGCCAGCAGCCCCATCAACTTCTCAGGGGAGAACACTGAAGCTTTCTTT.

V and J are TRBV7-9 and TRBJ2-2; D gene uncertain. V was shortened by 5 bases and J by 6 bases, with 4 bases between the two germline ends. From germline, CDR1 is SEHNR and CDR2 FQNEAQ (reference sequence). CDR3 length: 11 residues. CDR3 amino acids: CASSLPGELFF. CDR3 DNA: TGTGCCAGCAGCCTCCCCGGGGAGCTGTTTTTT.

The CDR3 coding sequence is TGCGCCAGCAGCTGGTCGGGAGCTACTCCCTACGAGCAGTACTTC. This gives the protein CASSWSGATPYEQYF. The chain combines TRBV5-1 with TRBJ2-7, with a possible D match to TRBD2 (6 bases). CDR3 size: 15 residues. In germline, CDR1 is SGHRS, CDR2 YFSETQ. The V and J ends lost 3 bases and 2 bases respectively, with 15 bases between them.

The chain couples TRBV5-3 to TRBJ1-3; possible D gene TRBD1, 6 bases. TRBV5-3 is designated an ORF whose function remains uncertain. V was shortened by 4 bases and J by 4 bases, with 18 bases between the two germline ends. CDR3 length: 16 amino acids. The CDR3 DNA sequence: TGTGCCAGAAGCATCCGACCGACAGGCCCCGGAAACACCATATATTTT. The encoded protein is CARSIRPTGPGNTIYF.

This clone was recorded a few times. This sequence joins TRBV24-1 and TRBJ1-2; possibly TRBD1 for D (5 bases). The V gene's germline CDR1 is KGHDR and CDR2 SFDVKD. The CDR3 is 15 residues long. The V and J ends lost 12 bases and 3 bases respectively, with 22 bases between them. The CDR3: CAPLQGASEDYGYTF. CDR3 in DNA: TGTGCCCCGTTGCAGGGCGCCTCTGAGGACTATGGCTACACCTTC.